One sample yielded the 26 T cell receptor beta chains listed below, sequenced in a study of T cells in localized non-small cell lung cancer. Measured with immunoSEQ multiplex PCR; TCRdb has only the in-frame clones, and not every one. Counted here are more than 30,000 clones, 85% to 90% occurring once; the ten biggest clones make up 4% to 5%. The specimen comprised peripheral blood, sampled before any cancer treatment. The receptors originated from a male donor at least 60 years old with stage III lung adenocarcinoma.

The chain joins TRBV6-5 to TRBJ1-2; D not resolved. This CDR3 is 11 amino acids long. Between the trimmed V and J ends, which lost 6 bases and 4 bases, there was a span of 6 bases. CDR1 and CDR2 (germline): MNHEY, SVGAGI. CDR3: CASRQSYGYTF. CDR3 in DNA: TGTGCCAGCAGACAGAGCTATGGCTACACCTTC.

The rearrangement uses TRBV9 and TRBJ2-1; possibly TRBD2 for D (5 bases). Germline V CDR1 and CDR2: SGDLS, YYNGEE. V dropped 3 bases and J dropped 6 bases, with 10 bases sitting between them. The CDR3 consists of 13 residues. The CDR3 nucleotides read TGTGCCAGCAGCGAATTAGCGTCCAATGAGCAGTTCTTC. Protein: CASSELASNEQFF.

The rearrangement uses TRBV10-3 and TRBJ2-3, with 7 nucleotides matching TRBD2. The CDR3 is 14 amino acids. CDR1 is ENHRY, CDR2 SYGVKD, per germline. Trimming removed 7 bases from V and 0 bases from J; junction bases left unmatched: 4. The CDR3 protein is CAITPSGSTDTQYF. The DNA for the CDR3 is TGTGCCATCACCCCTAGCGGTAGCACAGATACGCAGTATTTT.

This chain uses TRBV2 with TRBJ1-5; D remains ambiguous. The CDR3 has 14 amino acids. Trimming removed 5 bases at V and 5 bases at J, with 13 bases between. CDR1 and CDR2 from the germline V gene are SNHLY and FYNNEI. The CDR3 nucleotides are TGTGCCAGCAGTCCCGGAGGCTTCTATCAGCCCCAGCATTTT. Encoded protein: CASSPGGFYQPQHF.

The rearrangement joins TRBV12-5 to TRBJ1-2, with D unresolved. Per the germline V gene, CDR1 is LGHNT and CDR2 is FRNRAP. The CDR3 is 11 residues long. V was pared by 0 bases and J by 8 bases, with 4 bases between. The CDR3 nucleotides read TGTGCTAGTGGTTTGGTCCAGGGCTACACCTTC. Residues: CASGLVQGYTF.

The V gene is TRBV5-5, the J gene TRBJ1-4; TRBD1 agrees at 7 bases. CDR3 length equals 15 residues. Germline-derived CDR1 and CDR2 are SGHKS and YYEKEE (reference sequence). V trimming: 4 bases; J trimming: 4 bases; junction bases outside the gene matches: 7. CDR3 nucleotides: TGTGCCAGCAGCATCCGACAGGGCTTTAATGAAAAACTGTTTTTT. Protein product: CASSIRQGFNEKLFF. Drawing the rest from reference TRBV5-5 and TRBJ1-4, the complete variable domain is DAGVTQSPTHLIKTRGQQVTLRCSPISGHKSVSWYQQVLGQGPQFIFQYYEKEERGRGNFPDRFSARQFPNYSSELNVNALLLGDSALYLCASSIRQGFNEKLFFGSGTQLSVL.

Only one count was recorded for this clone. The V call is TRBV6-5, the J call TRBJ2-3; 10 bases map to TRBD1. Germline V lookup: CDR1 MNHEY, CDR2 SVGAGI. V dropped 2 bases and J dropped 7; count of bases not matched to a gene: 6. The CDR3 is made up of 15 amino acids. CDR3 residues: CASSYRDRGTHTQYF. Here the CDR3 DNA reads TGTGCCAGCAGTTACCGGGACAGGGGCACCCATACGCAGTATTTT.

The chain joins TRBV10-3 to TRBJ1-5; D unresolved. V dropped 3 bases and J dropped 3 bases, with 9 bases sitting between them. Germline V gene lookup returns CDR1 ENHRY and CDR2 SYGVKD. The length of the CDR3 is 14 residues. The CDR3 coding sequence is TGTGCCATCAGTGAAGGAGGGCACAATCAGCCCCAGCATTTT. Its translation is CAISEGGHNQPQHF.

This chain's CDR3 is CASTNSRLANQPQHF. The CDR3 region has the DNA TGTGCCAGCACGAATAGTAGACTAGCCAATCAGCCCCAGCATTTT. This chain links TRBV6-6 with TRBJ1-5, with D unclear. The CDR3 is 15 amino acids. Germline V gives CDR1 MNHNY, CDR2 SVGAGI (reference sequence). Trimming removed 7 bases from V and 3 bases from J, with 16 bases in between.

V usage is TRBV11-2 and J usage is TRBJ1-1; no firm D call. CDR1 SGHAT and CDR2 FQNNGV come from the germline V gene. Trimming removed 4 bases at V and 5 bases at J, with 11 bases between. The CDR3 extends over 13 amino acids. CDR3 loop: CASSSPIYTEAFF. The CDR3 DNA sequence: TGTGCCAGCAGCTCCCCGATTTATACTGAAGCTTTCTTT.

The V call is TRBV30, the J call TRBJ2-7; 13 bases match TRBD2. The ends lost 3 bases at V and 3 bases at J; junction bases unmatched: 5. Germline values: CDR1 GTSNPN, CDR2 SVGIG (reference sequence). The CDR3 is 15 residues long. The CDR3 sequence: CAWSAGLAGVYEQYF. The CDR3, as DNA: TGTGCCTGGAGCGCTGGACTAGCGGGGGTCTACGAGCAGTACTTC.

CDR3 sequence: CAWSVQEYEQYF. The CDR3 nucleotides are TGTGCCTGGAGTGTCCAGGAGTACGAGCAGTACTTC. The chain employs TRBV30 and TRBJ2-7; no firm D call. Looked up from germline, CDR1 is GTSNPN and CDR2 is SVGIG (reference sequence). V shed 0 bases and J shed 4 bases, with 7 bases lying between them. The CDR3 loop spans 12 amino acids.

The V and J genes are TRBV10-3 and TRBJ1-1, with 10 bases fitting TRBD1. J lost 4 bases, V lost 4 bases, and 6 bases had no gene match. This CDR3 has 15 residues. Germline lookup yields CDR1 ENHRY and CDR2 SYGVKD. The CDR3 here is CAISGGQGRITEAFF. The CDR3 nucleotides read TGTGCCATCAGTGGGGGACAGGGGAGGATCACTGAAGCTTTCTTT.

The chain couples TRBV19 to TRBJ1-6, with D possibly matching TRBD1 (5 bases). In germline, CDR1 is LNHDA, CDR2 SQIVND (reference sequence). V was clipped by 1 base and J by 1 base, with 8 bases between them. The CDR3 is 16 residues long. This CDR3 is CASSIVAGSYNSPLHF. The CDR3, as DNA: TGTGCCAGTAGTATAGTTGCAGGGTCCTATAATTCACCCCTCCACTTT.

This clone showed up just once. This chain joins TRBV7-6 and TRBJ2-1; D ambiguous. The germline V gene has CDR1 SGHVS and CDR2 FNYEAQ. The CDR3 length is 14 residues. With 1 base removed from V and 8 bases from J, the gap between germline ends came to 12 bases. The CDR3: CASSLGPGRDEQFF. The CDR3 coding sequence is TGTGCCAGCAGCTTAGGCCCCGGGCGAGATGAGCAGTTCTTC.

V is TRBV7-3 and J is TRBJ2-7; D is ambiguous. Germline CDR1 is SGHTA and CDR2 is FQGTGA. The V end was cut by 5 bases, the J end by 3 bases, with 11 bases between. The CDR3 is 13 residues long. The CDR3 DNA sequence: TGTGCCAGCAGCCCATCCGAAGGCTACGAGCAGTACTTC. Translated, it gives CASSPSEGYEQYF.

The rearrangement links TRBV4-1 to TRBJ2-7; D might be TRBD1 or TRBD2, each matching 5 bases. Germline loops: CDR1 MGHRA, CDR2 YSYEKL. The V and J ends lost 3 bases and 3 bases respectively, with 12 bases between them. CDR3 length equals 14 residues. The chain's CDR3 is CASSQRYGGYEQYF. CDR3 bases: TGCGCCAGCAGCCAGAGATATGGGGGCTACGAGCAGTACTTC.

V and J are TRBV10-2 and TRBJ2-1; 14 bases are shared with TRBD2. This CDR3 has 15 amino acids. Germline CDR1 and CDR2: WSHSY and SAAADI. Unmatched junction bases numbered 5, after V lost 6 bases and J lost 7 bases. This CDR3 reads CASRGLAGGVNEQFF. For the CDR3, the DNA is TGCGCCAGCAGAGGACTAGCGGGAGGAGTTAATGAGCAGTTCTTC.

The chain has TRBV5-4 and TRBJ1-4; a weak D match, TRBD1 (6 bases). V was shortened by 5 bases and J by 3 bases, with 11 bases between the two germline ends. From germline, CDR1 is SGHNT and CDR2 YYREEE (reference sequence). This CDR3 spans 14 amino acids. The DNA for the CDR3 is TGTGCCAGCAGAGAACAGGGTCCTAATGAAAAACTGTTTTTT. It specifies CASREQGPNEKLFF.

The chain has TRBV27 and TRBJ2-7, with 9 bases aligning to TRBD2. CDR1 is MNHEY and CDR2 is SMNVEV in the germline V gene (reference sequence). The CDR3 runs 15 residues. The V segment lost 3 bases and the J segment 6 bases; nucleotides outside the gene matches: 9. The CDR3 DNA is TGTGCCAGCAGTTTCACATTCGGACTAGCGAGCGAGCAGTACTTC. Translated: CASSFTFGLASEQYF.

J is TRBJ2-2 and V is TRBV7-3; D is perhaps TRBD2 (6 bases). This CDR3 is 14 amino acids long. Trimming shortened V by 5 bases and J by 1 base, and 8 bases separated the two germline ends. The germline V gene encodes CDR1 SGHTA and CDR2 FQGTGA. CDR3 bases: TGTGCCAGCAGCCGGCGGGGGAACACCGGGGAGCTGTTTTTT. This sequence encodes CASSRRGNTGELFF.

This chain joins TRBV20-1 and TRBJ1-2, with no clear D. The CDR3 spans 10 residues. Germline CDR1 reads DFQATT; CDR2 reads SNEGSKA (reference sequence). Trimming removed 0 bases at V and 10 bases at J, with 6 bases between. The DNA of the CDR3 is TGCAGTGCTAGAGATATACACTACACCTTC. Encoded protein: CSARDIHYTF.

CDR3 coding DNA: TGTGCCAGCAGACAGGGACTGAACACTGAAGCTTTCTTT. Amino acids: CASRQGLNTEAFF. The genes are TRBV5-5 and TRBJ1-1; TRBD1 is a possible D gene (6 bases). Germline V gene lookup returns CDR1 SGHKS and CDR2 YYEKEE (reference sequence). The CDR3 totals 13 residues. The V and J ends lost 5 bases and 0 bases respectively, with 8 bases between them.

The chain carries TRBV6-5 and TRBJ2-3; TRBD1 is a possible D gene (6 bases). In germline, CDR1 is MNHEY, CDR2 SVGAGI. Trimming pared 4 bases from V and 6 bases from J, leaving 11 bases between. CDR3 length: 13 residues. The CDR3 region has the DNA TGTGCCAGCAGTTGGGCAACAGGGGATACGCAGTATTTT. This encodes CASSWATGDTQYF.

The chain recombines TRBV18 with TRBJ2-7; 8 bases align to TRBD1. The V gene's germline CDR1 is KGHSH and CDR2 LQKENI. The ends lost 4 bases at V and 1 base at J; junction bases unmatched: 6. The CDR3 covers 15 residues. The CDR3 region is CASSQDRVISYEQYF. CDR3 DNA sequence: TGTGCCAGCTCACAGGACAGGGTTATTTCCTACGAGCAGTACTTC. Using reference TRBV18 and TRBJ2-7 for the parts outside the CDR3, the full variable domain is NAGVMQNPRHLVRRRGQEARLRCSPMKGHSHVYWYRQLPEEGLKFMVYLQKENIIDESGMPKERFSAEFPKEGPSILRIQQVVRGDSAAYFCASSQDRVISYEQYFGPGTRLTVT.

The V and J genes are TRBV9 and TRBJ1-2; D gene uncertain. The CDR3 length is 14 residues. Trimming removed 0 bases at V and 4 bases at J, with 10 bases between. Per the germline V gene, CDR1 is SGDLS and CDR2 is YYNGEE. CDR3 loop: CASSVEGNGYGYTF. The CDR3 DNA is TGTGCCAGCAGCGTAGAAGGGAATGGCTATGGCTACACCTTC.